The rows below give T cell receptor beta chains drawn from one sample of a study of low-dose radiotherapy and immunotherapy resistance in tumors. TCRdb ran MiXCR on the reads and lists one entry per CDR3 protein. Of about 60,000 distinct CDR3 sequences listed, about 25% are singletons. This material consisted of PBMCs, taken after low-dose radiotherapy plus immunotherapy. The receptors come from a male donor with prostate cancer. Both conserved end residues are part of each CDR3. A D gene is named only where the DNA matches it firmly. The size field is filled for only some rows; it gives once, few, many or a size class.

size	D	J	V	CDR3	DNA
many	TRBD1	TRBJ2-5	TRBV6-6	CASLRGLQETQYF	TGTGCCAGCCTCAGGGGGCTGCAAGAGACCCAGTACTTC
NA	TRBD2	TRBJ2-3	TRBV5-5	CASSLGASGGLTQYF	TGTGCCAGCAGCTTGGGTGCTAGCGGGGGTTTGACGCAGTATTTT
NA	NA	TRBJ2-1	TRBV30	CAWSVQGPRVEQFF	TGTGCCTGGAGTGTCCAGGGGCCAAGGGTCGAGCAGTTCTTC
NA	TRBD1	TRBJ2-7	TRBV6-2/TRBV6-3	CASSRQDRASFEQYF	TGTGCCAGCAGTAGGCAGGACAGGGCAAGTTTCGAGCAGTACTTC
many	NA	TRBJ1-1	TRBV29-1	CSVEDGGNTEAFF	TGCAGCGTTGAAGACGGGGGAAACACTGAAGCTTTCTTT
many	TRBD2	TRBJ2-6	TRBV7-9	CASSFLLAGSGANVLTF	TGTGCCAGCAGCTTCCTACTAGCGGGATCTGGGGCCAACGTCCTGACTTTC
many	NA	TRBJ2-5	TRBV23-1	CASSRDREKTQYF	TGCGCCAGCAGTCGTGACAGAGAGAAGACCCAGTACTTC
many	NA	TRBJ2-7	TRBV19	CASSGGLIYEQYF	TGTGCCAGTAGCGGGGGTTTGATCTACGAGCAGTACTTC
many	TRBD2	TRBJ2-7	TRBV28	CASTPKGTSGSSYEQYF	TGTGCCAGCACCCCCAAGGGGACTAGCGGGAGTAGTTACGAGCAGTACTTC
few	NA	TRBJ1-1	TRBV5-3	CASSWYRETEAFF	TGTGCCAGCAGCTGGTACAGGGAGACTGAAGCTTTCTTT
many	TRBD2	TRBJ2-5	TRBV5-4	CASSGTSGIQETQYF	TGTGCCAGCAGCGGGACTAGCGGGATCCAAGAGACCCAGTACTTC
many	NA	TRBJ2-7	TRBV5-1	CASSALQGSYEQYF	TGCGCCAGCAGCGCCCTACAGGGATCCTACGAGCAGTACTTC
few	NA	TRBJ1-2	TRBV14	CASTAVSGYTF	TGTGCCAGCACCGCCGTCTCTGGCTACACCTTC
few	NA	TRBJ1-6	TRBV15	CATSSNTGYNSPLHF	TGTGCCACCAGCAGCAACACAGGGTATAATTCACCCCTCCACTTT
many	TRBD2	TRBJ2-3	TRBV4-3	CASSPSGTTDTQYF	TGCGCCAGCAGCCCTAGCGGGACCACAGATACGCAGTATTTT
NA	NA	TRBJ2-7	TRBV11-2	CASSVQVHEQYF	TGTGCCAGCAGCGTCCAGGTCCACGAGCAGTACTTC
many	NA	TRBJ1-2	TRBV20-1	CSARGPTGVGYTF	TGCAGTGCTAGAGGGCCGACGGGGGTCGGCTACACCTTC
many	TRBD1	TRBJ2-7	TRBV5-1	CASSLVRQGPYEQYF	TGCGCCAGCAGCTTGGTCCGACAGGGCCCCTACGAGCAGTACTTC
many	TRBD1	TRBJ1-5	TRBV6-5	CASSARQGGNQPQHF	TGTGCCAGCAGTGCCCGACAGGGGGGCAATCAGCCCCAGCATTTT
many	NA	TRBJ2-7	TRBV27	CASSLSWQGAYEQYF	TGTGCCAGCAGTTTATCTTGGCAGGGAGCCTACGAGCAGTACTTC
many	NA	TRBJ1-3	TRBV7-2	CASSTDLVSGNTIYF	TGTGCCAGCAGCACGGATCTCGTTAGCGGAAACACCATATATTTT
medium-sized	NA	TRBJ2-1	TRBV2	CASSDQMGNNEQFF	TGTGCCAGCAGCGATCAGATGGGGAACAATGAGCAGTTCTTC
many	NA	TRBJ1-5	TRBV11-2	CASSRDRNNQPQHF	TGTGCCAGCAGCCGTGACAGAAACAATCAGCCCCAGCATTTT
many	NA	TRBJ1-6	TRBV20-1	CSARRGREVPLHF	TGCAGTGCTAGACGCGGCAGGGAGGTTCCCCTCCACTTT
NA	NA	TRBJ2-7	TRBV6-2/TRBV6-3	CASSYSSAGRVGFSEQYF	TGTGCCAGCAGTTACTCTTCGGCGGGCAGGGTCGGTTTTAGCGAGCAGTACTTC
many	NA	TRBJ2-1	TRBV29-1	CSARRDPTNQNEQFF	TGCAGCGCCCGACGGGACCCTACGAACCAAAATGAGCAGTTCTTC